This is a list of T cell receptor beta chains from one sample in a study of blood T cell repertoires in COVID-19. Libraries were prepared by immunoSEQ multiplex PCR; TCRdb keeps only in-frame clonotypes and omits some of them. The sample consists of approximately 200,000 clones, over 80% of them appearing once. The sequencing input was PBMCs or T cells enriched from blood (not recorded which). The receptors derive from a man in his thirties or forties who had recovered from COVID-19. Both conserved end residues are part of each CDR3. D genes are given only for firm matches. Expanded clones are given a class, and other clones once, few, many or no size at all.

j_call | clone_size | v_call | d_call | cdr3_nt | cdr3_aa
TRBJ1-5 | NA | TRBV30 | NA | TGTGCCTGGAGTGGGGACCAGGGGAGTTATAGCAATCAGCCCCAGCATTTT | CAWSGDQGSYSNQPQHF
TRBJ2-7 | NA | TRBV18 | TRBD2 | TGTGCCAGCTCACCTAGCGGGAGCTCCTACGAGCAGTACTTC | CASSPSGSSYEQYF
TRBJ1-6 | NA | TRBV6-1 | NA | TGTGCCAGCAGTGAAGCGTCACGGGGGAGGTCACCCCTCCACTTT | CASSEASRGRSPLHF
TRBJ1-2 | once | TRBV19 | TRBD1 | TGTGCCAGTACCACCGGACAGGGGACCTATGGCTACACCTTC | CASTTGQGTYGYTF
TRBJ1-3 | NA | TRBV7-8 | NA | TGTGCCAGCAGCTTAGGACTCCTCCTGACAGGTTCCTCTGGAAACACCATATATTTT | CASSLGLLLTGSSGNTIYF
TRBJ2-7 | NA | TRBV10-3 | TRBD1 | TGTGCCATGGCCCCGGGACAGTCCTACGAGCAGTACTTC | CAMAPGQSYEQYF
TRBJ1-3 | once | TRBV4-2 | NA | TGTGCCAGCAGCCAAGAATCGGTCAGGATAAACTCTGGAAACACCATATATTTT | CASSQESVRINSGNTIYF
TRBJ1-6 | NA | TRBV7-2 | NA | TGTGCCAGCAGCACATCAGTGAACTATAATTCACCCCTCCACTTT | CASSTSVNYNSPLHF
TRBJ1-1 | NA | TRBV7-2 | TRBD1 | TGTGCCAGCAGCGAAACTGACAGGGGGTATGGGAACACTGAAGCTTTCTTT | CASSETDRGYGNTEAFF
TRBJ1-6 | NA | TRBV7-9 | TRBD1 | TGTGCCAGCAGCTTAGCACAGGGGAACTCACCCCTCCACTTT | CASSLAQGNSPLHF
TRBJ2-7 | few | TRBV4-1 | TRBD2 | TGCGCCAGCAGCCCAGGACTAGTGGCCTACGAGCAGTACTTC | CASSPGLVAYEQYF
TRBJ2-2 | NA | TRBV7-2 | NA | TGTGCCAGCAGCTATGGACAGCTGATGAACACCGGGGAGCTGTTTTTT | CASSYGQLMNTGELFF
TRBJ1-2 | NA | TRBV25-1 | NA | TGTGCCAGCAGTGAACAGATTAACTATGGCTACACCTTC | CASSEQINYGYTF
TRBJ2-1 | NA | TRBV13 | TRBD2 | TGTGCCAGCAGCTTAATAACGGGAGGGCCGATCAATGAGCAGTTCTTC | CASSLITGGPINEQFF
TRBJ2-1 | NA | TRBV10-3 | NA | TGTGCCATCAGTGAGTCGTACCCGAGCTCCTACAATGAGCAGTTCTTC | CAISESYPSSYNEQFF
TRBJ2-2 | once | TRBV5-6 | TRBD2 | TGTGCCAGCAGCTTACCTAGCGGAGAATCCACCGGGGAGCTGTTTTTT | CASSLPSGESTGELFF
TRBJ2-6 | NA | TRBV2 | TRBD1 | TGTGCCAGCAGTCCTTCGACAGGGGGAAGTGGGGCCAACGTCCTGACTTTC | CASSPSTGGSGANVLTF
TRBJ1-5 | NA | TRBV10-3 | NA | TGTGCCATCTCACTATTTAGCGGGGACGGACATCAGCCCCAGCATTTT | CAISLFSGDGHQPQHF
TRBJ2-5 | once | TRBV9 | NA | TGTGCCAGCAGCGTGACTCCAGAGCGGGCCCAAGAGACCCAGTACTTC | CASSVTPERAQETQYF
TRBJ2-7 | NA | TRBV19 | TRBD2 | TGTGCCAGTAGTACCCCCCGGACTAGCGGACGCTCCTACGAGCAGTACTTC | CASSTPRTSGRSYEQYF
TRBJ2-1 | NA | TRBV9 | NA | TGTGCCAGCAGCGTAGGGTCGACAAGCTCCTACAATGAGCAGTTCTTC | CASSVGSTSSYNEQFF
TRBJ1-5 | NA | TRBV19 | TRBD1 | TGTGCCAGTAGACAGGGGAGGCAGCCCCAGCATTTT | CASRQGRQPQHF
TRBJ2-1 | NA | TRBV9 | NA | TGTGCCAGCAGCGTAGTGACACAAGCCCCACATGAGCAGTTCTTC | CASSVVTQAPHEQFF
TRBJ1-1 | NA | TRBV15 | NA | TGTGCCACCAGCAGAGGCCTGGCCATGAACACTGAAGCTTTCTTT | CATSRGLAMNTEAFF
TRBJ1-5 | NA | TRBV30 | NA | TGTGCCTGGTCATCCCGACAGGTGCATCAGCCCCAGCATTTT | CAWSSRQVHQPQHF
TRBJ1-2 | NA | TRBV30 | NA | TGTGCCGGAGAAGGCTATGGCTACACCTTC | CAGEGYGYTF
TRBJ1-1 | NA | TRBV18 | NA | TGTGCCAGCTCACCCGCCCGGGCAGGGATGAACACTGAAGCTTTCTTT | CASSPARAGMNTEAFF
TRBJ2-7 | NA | TRBV25-1 | NA | TGTGCCAGCAGTTTTCCAGGGGACTACGAGCAGTACTTC | CASSFPGDYEQYF
TRBJ2-1 | NA | TRBV12-5 | NA | TGTGCTAGTGGTTTGTCCCTACTAGCCGAGAGCTCCTACAATGAGCAGTTCTTC | CASGLSLLAESSYNEQFF
TRBJ1-1 | NA | TRBV11-2 | NA | TGTGCCAGCAGCTTAGGAAACAAGAACACTGAAGCTTTCTTT | CASSLGNKNTEAFF
TRBJ1-2 | NA | TRBV10-3 | TRBD1 | TGTGCCATCAGTGAGATAGGACAGGGTGGCGGCTACACCTTC | CAISEIGQGGGYTF
TRBJ2-2 | NA | TRBV5-4 | TRBD1 | TGTGCCAGCAGCGGGGGACAGGGGATGAACACCGGGGAGCTGTTTTTT | CASSGGQGMNTGELFF
TRBJ2-1 | NA | TRBV9 | NA | TGTGCCAGCAGCGTAGAGGGAAGGGCGGGTGAGCAGTTCTTC | CASSVEGRAGEQFF
TRBJ1-2 | NA | TRBV19 | NA | TGTGCCAGTAGTATAAGAGGGAGTTATGGCTACACCTTC | CASSIRGSYGYTF
TRBJ2-3 | NA | TRBV5-4 | TRBD2 | TGTGCCAGCAGGGTAGCGGGAACTAGCACAGATACGCAGTATTTT | CASRVAGTSTDTQYF
TRBJ1-5 | NA | TRBV6-5 | NA | TGTGCCAGCAGGACTGGGACAATGAGCAATCAGCCCCAGCATTTT | CASRTGTMSNQPQHF
TRBJ2-1 | NA | TRBV11-2 | NA | TGTGCCAGCAGCTTACAAAATTGGAGTGTCTCCTACAATGAGCAGTTCTTC | CASSLQNWSVSYNEQFF
TRBJ2-1 | NA | TRBV6-5 | NA | TGTGCCAGCAGTTACTCGAGAAAGGGGTACAATGAGCAGTTCTTC | CASSYSRKGYNEQFF
TRBJ1-4 | NA | TRBV11-3 | TRBD1 | TGTGCCAGCAGCTTACCGGGACAGATAATAATGAACGAGCTGTTTTTT | CASSLPGQIIMNELFF
TRBJ1-5 | NA | TRBV18 | NA | TGTGCCAGCTCACCGACAGGCAATCAGCCCCAGCATTTT | CASSPTGNQPQHF
TRBJ2-1 | NA | TRBV5-1 | TRBD1 | TGCGCCAGCAGTCGGGACAGGGGGTGGAATGAGCAGTTCTTC | CASSRDRGWNEQFF
TRBJ2-2 | NA | TRBV14 | NA | TGTGCCAGCAGCCAAATCCCAAACACCGGGGAGCTGTTTTTT | CASSQIPNTGELFF
TRBJ2-7 | NA | TRBV7-6 | TRBD2 | TGTGCCAGCAGCCTAGGGGGACTAGCGGGAGCGGGCGAGCAGTACTTC | CASSLGGLAGAGEQYF
TRBJ1-4 | NA | TRBV4-1 | NA | TGCGCCAGCAGCCAAGGGACAGTCAGGGCTAATGAAAAACTGTTTTTT | CASSQGTVRANEKLFF
TRBJ1-2 | once | TRBV6-5 | NA | TGTGCCAGCAGTTTAGAGACAGCTAACTATGGCTACACCTTC | CASSLETANYGYTF
TRBJ2-7 | NA | TRBV5-1 | TRBD1 | TGCGCCAGCATAGGTGGGGACAGGGGTGACGAGCAGTACTTC | CASIGGDRGDEQYF
TRBJ2-3 | NA | TRBV5-6 | TRBD2 | TGTGCCAGCAGCATTCGGGTAGCGGGAGATACGCAGTATTTT | CASSIRVAGDTQYF
TRBJ1-2 | NA | TRBV18 | NA | TGTGCCAGCTCACCACCGAGCACAGTCTATGGCTACACCTTC | CASSPPSTVYGYTF
TRBJ2-5 | NA | TRBV6-5 | NA | TGTGCCAGCAGTTACGGGGGGAAACAAGAGACCCAGTACTTC | CASSYGGKQETQYF